The source of this T cell receptor (beta chain) is a study of patients and donors after allogeneic stem cell transplantation. TCRdb used MiXCR to reprocess the RT-PCR reads, holding one entry per CDR3 protein. The sample lists approximately 160,000 distinct CDR3 sequences; 30% were seen once. Germline CDR1 KGHDR, CDR2 SFDVKD. CDR3 length equals 12 residues. The V end lost 7 bases, the J end lost 0 bases, and 4 bases lay between the germline ends. The gene calls are TRBV24-1 and TRBJ2-3; D remains ambiguous. This clonotype was sampled from a human donor who was either an allogeneic HSCT recipient or a stem cell or donor lymphocyte infusion donor (not recorded which). It is not recorded whose cells these are; they may come from a transplant donor. The sequencing sample was made of blood, either unsorted or a sorted T cell fraction (not recorded which). The CDR3 DNA follows: TGTGCCACCAGCGGAAGCACAGATACGCAGTATTTT. Translated, it gives CATSGSTDTQYF.